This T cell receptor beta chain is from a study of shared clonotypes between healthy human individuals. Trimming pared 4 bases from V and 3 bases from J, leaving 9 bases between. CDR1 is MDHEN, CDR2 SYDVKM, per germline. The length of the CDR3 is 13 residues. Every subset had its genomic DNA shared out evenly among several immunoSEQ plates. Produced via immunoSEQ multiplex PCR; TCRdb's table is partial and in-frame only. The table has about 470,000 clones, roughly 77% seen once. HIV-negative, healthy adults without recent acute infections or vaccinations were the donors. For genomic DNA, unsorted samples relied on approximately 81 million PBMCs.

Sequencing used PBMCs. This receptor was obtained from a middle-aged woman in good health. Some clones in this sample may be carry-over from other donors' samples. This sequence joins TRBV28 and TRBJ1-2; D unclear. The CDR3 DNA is TGTGCCAGCAGTTCATCCTTAGACTATGGCTACACCTTC. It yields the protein CASSSSLDYGYTF.